One and the same sample provided the 4 T cell receptor beta chains below, sequenced in a study of T-cell memory formation after mild COVID-19. TCRdb re-called the 5' RACE reads with MiXCR, one entry per CDR3 protein. In the table there are 40,000 to 60,000 distinct CDR3 sequences, around 9.7% of which are singletons. The source material was PBMCs or a T cell subset sorted from them (not recorded which). The receptor set was obtained from an adult woman who had mild COVID-19 (a few samples of this study predate the infection). Cell type and time point are not known.

In this sample, this clonotype turned up many times. J is TRBJ2-1 and V is TRBV7-9; no clear D gene. CDR3 length equals 13 residues. The germline V and J ends were trimmed by 6 bases and 6 bases, with 12 bases remaining between them. CDR1 SEHNR and CDR2 FQNEAQ come from the germline V gene (reference sequence). CDR3 protein: CASRSPWFNEQFF. The CDR3 nucleotides read TGTGCCAGCAGATCCCCCTGGTTCAATGAGCAGTTCTTC.

This clonotype was detected only a few times. J is TRBJ2-1 and V is TRBV6-1; 8 nucleotides line up with TRBD1. V was clipped by 8 bases and J by 7 bases; unmatched bases: 10. Germline values: CDR1 MNHNS, CDR2 SASEGT. The length of the CDR3 is 14 residues. For the CDR3, the DNA is TGTGCCAGCGATACCCGGGACAGGAAAAATGAGCAGTTCTTC. It specifies CASDTRDRKNEQFF.

This clonotype turned up a few times. The chain carries TRBV6-4 and TRBJ2-2, with TRBD1 identical over 7 bases. CDR1 is MRHNA, CDR2 SNTAGT, per germline. The V and J ends lost 0 bases and 3 bases, in that order; junction bases with no gene match: 1. CDR3 size: 15 residues. The CDR3 protein is CASSDSGTDTGELFF. CDR3 sequence (DNA): TGTGCCAGCAGTGACTCGGGGACAGACACCGGGGAGCTGTTTTTT.

This CDR3 reads CATRRGGATDTQYF. The CDR3 coding sequence is TGTGCCACCCGTAGGGGGGGTGCCACAGATACGCAGTATTTT. The rearrangement links TRBV15 to TRBJ2-3; TRBD2 is a possible D gene (7 bases). CDR1 and CDR2 (germline): LNHNV, YYDKDF (reference sequence). Trimming cost V 8 bases and J 2 bases, with 14 bases left between them. The CDR3 runs 14 residues.